The sequence of this TCR beta chain was determined in a study of vaccination effects on CD4 cells after COVID-19. The wider study: Two-dose vaccination with either BNT162b2 or mRNA-1273 was given to the participants.

Concerning this clone itself: Its antigen remains unknown.

In the ViraFEST assay, antigen-specific CD4+ clonotypes were identified by expansion after peptide-pool stimulation. Isolating CD4+ T cells followed 9 to 10 days of culture. Nucleocapsid antibody tests were negative, and the vaccine recipients had no prior SARS-CoV-2 infection. Assay used: immunoSEQ multiplex PCR; TCRdb lists only in-frame clones, some missing. The sample records 20,000 to 25,000 clones, 65% to 75% being singletons. CDR1 LGHDT and CDR2 YNNKEL come from the germline V gene (reference sequence). Germline trimming cut 4 bases from V and 0 bases from J; bases unmatched to any gene: 7. The CDR3 covers 17 residues.

The sequence came from a human donor who received a COVID-19 vaccine. Sequencing used CD4+ T cells from PBMCs cultured with HCoV-NL63 spike peptides, obtained before COVID-19 vaccination. The chain joins TRBV3-1 (or the pseudogene TRBV3-2) to TRBJ2-2; 8 nucleotides align to TRBD2. CDR3 in DNA: TGTGCCAGCAGCCGCTATGGACTAGCTTCGAACACCGGGGAGCTGTTTTTT. Residues: CASSRYGLASNTGELFF.